This T cell receptor (beta chain) came from a study of cytomegalovirus exposure and HLA in healthy donors. General study points: In a later analysis, a missense DCLRE1C variant was linked to TCR beta V- and J-gene trimming. Sequence variants that were highly shared formed a cluster that was likely a sequencing artifact. Productive status was seen about 87% or about 30% of the time for most TCR beta V segments in an earlier analysis. TCR beta chains numbering more than 150 were designated cytomegalovirus-associated.

Trimming removed 1 base at V and 7 bases at J, with 17 bases between. Germline V CDR1 and CDR2: KGHSH, LQKENI. This CDR3 region has 15 residues. Primers: 60 Vbeta forward and 13 Jbeta reverse. Some clones are missing from TCRdb's copy, which holds only in-frame ones; the method was immunoSEQ multiplex PCR. The sample yields more than 95,000 clones, 74% seen once. For this clone: Its antigen is as yet unknown.

This clonotype originated in a woman between 45 and 65 years old in good health and CMV-seropositive. The rearrangement uses TRBV18 and TRBJ2-7; D might be TRBD1 (5 bases). Material for sequencing was PBMCs. DNA of the CDR3: TGTGCCAGCTCACCACAGGACACCGCTGTGGGGGAGCAGTACTTC. Its protein is CASSPQDTAVGEQYF.